The next 26 T cell receptor beta chains were all read from a single sample in a study of vaccination and CD4 T cells after COVID-19 (dated by TCRdb to 2021 to 2024). Antigens for these TCRs are unknown. What the treatment or condition label conveys for this sample: roughly ten-day PBMC culture with coronavirus spike peptide pools or control peptides (ViraFEST assay). The library was generated by PCR. The listed sequencing device is Illumina iSeq 100. DNA from cultured CD4+ T cells underwent TCR sequencing with the Oncomine TCR Beta short-read assay at the Johns Hopkins FTIC core. TCRdb trimmed public reads at Q25 via fastp, called clones via MiXCR and kept in-frame beta chains. Identical CDR3 protein sequences are pooled into one entry, listed with their most common genes and DNA. The sample table lists approximately 8,800 distinct CDR3 sequences, roughly 60% of them with a count of one. The top ten clonotypes cover about 40% of the sample.

The source material was CD4+ T cells from blood, cultured in vitro. These receptors came from a human donor who had recovered from COVID-19.

This clonotype was observed a few times. A junction boundary mismatches the germline segment, possibly from a read error. The chain uses TRBV7-7 and TRBJ1-5; no clear D gene. The V gene's germline CDR1 is SSHAT and CDR2 FNYEAQ (reference sequence). The CDR3 runs to 13 residues. The CDR3 sequence is CASSPDRDQPQHF. As DNA, the CDR3 is TGTGCTAGCAGCCCCGACCGGGATCAGCCCCAGCATTTT.

V is TRBV5-1 and J is TRBJ1-1; 10 bases are a match to TRBD1. This CDR3 has 16 amino acids. Germline values: CDR1 SGHRS, CDR2 YFSETQ. With V trimmed by 5 bases and J by 0 bases, 7 bases remained unmatched. CDR3 bases: TGCGCCAGCAGGACCGGGACAGGGGACATGAACACTGAAGCTTTCTTT. It codes for CASRTGTGDMNTEAFF.

The chain is built from TRBV6-1 and TRBJ2-1; 9 bases align to TRBD2. J lost 6 bases, V lost 6 bases, and 6 bases had no gene match. The V gene's germline CDR1 is MNHNS and CDR2 SASEGT. The CDR3 runs to 14 residues. The CDR3 DNA follows: TGTGCCAGCAGCGAGCGGGGGGCTACCAATGAGCAGTTCTTC. It codes for CASSERGATNEQFF.

The DNA for the CDR3 is TGCAGTGCTAGGGGCGCTAGCGGGGGGAGCACAGATACGCAGTATTTT. It is translated as CSARGASGGSTDTQYF. The chain couples TRBV20-1 to TRBJ2-3; 11 bases align to TRBD2. The junction had 5 bases not matched to a gene; V was cut back by 3 bases and J by 0 bases. Germline V gives CDR1 DFQATT, CDR2 SNEGSKA (reference sequence). The CDR3 length is 16 residues.

The rearrangement links TRBV6-2 or TRBV6-3 to TRBJ2-5; 11 bases agree with TRBD1. This CDR3 has 16 residues. V trimming: 4 bases; J trimming: 1 base; junction bases outside the gene matches: 5. Germline assignment: CDR1 MNHEY and CDR2 SVGEGT. The CDR3 nucleotides are TGTGCCAGCAGTTTGGACAGGGGGCTGATCCAAGAGACCCAGTACTTC. Its translation: CASSLDRGLIQETQYF.

Only a few counts were recorded for this clonotype. The rearrangement joins TRBV7-2 to TRBJ1-4; maybe TRBD1 (5 bases). The germline V and J ends were trimmed by 5 bases and 5 bases, with 12 bases remaining between them. The germline CDR1 and CDR2 sequences are SGHTA and FQGNSA. The CDR3 totals 14 residues. The CDR3 sequence is CASSPQGLNEKLFF. CDR3 coding DNA: TGTGCCAGCAGCCCCCAGGGACTGAATGAAAAACTGTTTTTT.

The chain recombines TRBV5-1 with TRBJ2-1; 9 nucleotides line up with TRBD2. V gave up 0 bases and J gave up 2 bases; unmatched junction bases: 3. CDR1 is SGHRS, CDR2 YFSETQ, per germline. There are 16 residues in the CDR3. The CDR3 loop reads CASSLGSGGTYNEQFF. CDR3 DNA: TGCGCCAGCAGCTTGGGAAGCGGGGGGACCTACAATGAGCAGTTCTTC.

This clonotype has just a few counts. The chain combines TRBV20-1 with TRBJ1-1; the match to TRBD1 covers 7 bases. This CDR3 comprises 14 residues. V was pared by 0 bases and J by 5 bases, with 6 bases of the junction left unmatched. Germline V gives CDR1 DFQATT, CDR2 SNEGSKA (reference sequence). The CDR3 protein is CSAREQGRVTEAFF. The CDR3 DNA follows: TGCAGTGCTAGAGAACAGGGGAGAGTGACTGAAGCTTTCTTT.

In its sample, this clonotype was seen a few times. The chain is built from TRBV12-3 or TRBV12-4 and TRBJ1-5, with 9 nucleotides matching TRBD1. J lost 1 base, V lost 5 bases, and 9 bases had no gene match. The CDR3 sequence is 17 residues long. Written as DNA, the CDR3 is TGTGCCAGCAGTAAAGCTACAGGGGGCCCAAGCAATCAGCCCCAGCATTTT. This translates into CASSKATGGPSNQPQHF.

The rearrangement uses TRBV2 and TRBJ1-1, with 9 nucleotides matching TRBD1. V gave up 7 bases and J gave up 8 bases; unmatched junction bases: 20. The CDR3 length is 17 residues. The germline CDR1 and CDR2 sequences are SNHLY and FYNNEI. The CDR3 here is CASTLRGTGLKGGEAFF. The CDR3 coding sequence is TGTGCCAGCACCTTAAGGGGGACAGGGTTAAAGGGGGGCGAAGCTTTCTTT.

In this sample, this clonotype turned up once. The V gene is TRBV5-1, the J gene TRBJ2-7; a possible D gene is TRBD2 (5 bases). Per the germline V gene, CDR1 is SGHRS and CDR2 is YFSETQ. Trimming removed 1 base from V and 7 bases from J, with 15 bases in between. The CDR3 loop spans 14 amino acids. The CDR3 loop reads CASSLSTGVREQYF. The CDR3 DNA sequence: TGCGCCAGCAGCTTGAGCACCGGGGTGAGGGAGCAGTACTTC.

The genes are TRBV7-6 and TRBJ2-7; D is unclear. Looked up from germline, CDR1 is SGHVS and CDR2 is FNYEAQ. The CDR3 is made up of 12 amino acids. The V gene lost 4 bases and the J gene lost 4 bases, with 8 bases spanning the gap. The CDR3 coding sequence is TGTGCCAGCAGCTCCGACGTATACGAGCAGTACTTC. As protein: CASSSDVYEQYF. Full variable domain (rest looked up from reference TRBV7-6 and TRBJ2-7): GAGVSQSPRYKVTKRGQDVALRCDPISGHVSLYWYRQALGQGPEFLTYFNYEAQQDKSGLPNDRFSAERPEGSISTLTIQRTEQRDSAMYRCASSSDVYEQYFGPGTRLTVT.

The CDR3: CASSISGRANTGELFF. The DNA of the CDR3 is TGTGCCAGCAGTATTAGCGGGAGGGCGAACACCGGGGAGCTGTTTTTT. The V and J genes are TRBV28 and TRBJ2-2; 11 positions agree with TRBD2. V lost 5 bases to trimming and J lost 0 bases; unmatched junction nucleotides: 2. Germline V gene data show CDR1 as MDHEN and CDR2 as SYDVKM. CDR3 size: 16 residues.

V and J are TRBV20-1 and TRBJ2-6; weak D call: TRBD1 (6 bases). Germline-derived CDR1 and CDR2 are DFQATT and SNEGSKA (reference sequence). The CDR3 consists of 15 residues. Trimming left V 5 bases short and J 0 bases short, with 11 bases between. CDR3 nucleotides: TGCAGTGCTCCGGACAGTACCTCTGGGGCCAACGTCCTGACTTTC. Protein: CSAPDSTSGANVLTF.

This sequence joins TRBV5-1 and TRBJ2-3, with 11 bases aligning to TRBD2. Germline V gives CDR1 SGHRS, CDR2 YFSETQ. CDR3 size: 16 residues. V lost 1 base, J lost 6 bases, and 7 bases stayed unmatched. CDR3 sequence: CASSLSLAGGGDTQYF. The CDR3 nucleotides are TGCGCCAGCAGCTTGAGTCTAGCGGGAGGCGGGGATACGCAGTATTTT.

The table lists this clonotype with a few counts. The V call is TRBV27, the J call TRBJ1-2; D is unclear. V dropped 2 bases and J dropped 0 bases, with 10 bases sitting between them. There are 15 residues in the CDR3. Germline loops: CDR1 MNHEY, CDR2 SMNVEV (reference sequence). The CDR3 sequence is CASSLNRNSNYGYTF. The CDR3 nucleotides are TGTGCCAGCAGTTTAAACCGGAACTCTAACTATGGCTACACCTTC.

For this clonotype: Germline and junction disagree at one end, which may indicate a read error. The genes are TRBV28 and TRBJ2-7; 9 nucleotides line up with TRBD1. The CDR3 is made up of 15 amino acids. The germline V gene encodes CDR1 MDHEN and CDR2 SYDVKM. CDR3: CASSSNRDRVYEQYF. In nucleotides, the CDR3 is TGTGCCAGCAGTTCCAACCGGGACAGGGTATACGAGCAGTACTTT.

The rearrangement links TRBV6-1 to TRBJ2-2; D might be TRBD2 (6 bases). Per the germline V gene, CDR1 is MNHNS and CDR2 is SASEGT. Trimming removed 5 bases at V and 1 base at J, with 11 bases between. This CDR3 region has 15 residues. CDR3 region: CASSPHSGNTGELFF. The CDR3, as DNA: TGTGCCAGCAGTCCCCATAGCGGGAACACCGGGGAGCTGTTTTTT.

The V gene is TRBV7-2, the J gene TRBJ2-5; D possibly corresponds to TRBD2 (6 bases). Germline-derived CDR1 and CDR2 are SGHTA and FQGNSA. V was trimmed by 5 bases and J by 10 bases, leaving 20 bases between them. The CDR3 length is 14 residues. For the CDR3, the DNA is TGTGCCAGCAGCCCCAGCGGGCCTCCGGGCGGCCAGTACTTC. Amino acid sequence: CASSPSGPPGGQYF.

This clonotype has only a few counts. The V gene is TRBV7-2, the J gene TRBJ1-5; D is unclear. Trimming shortened V by 7 bases and J by 6 bases, and 10 bases separated the two germline ends. Per germline, CDR1 SGHTA and CDR2 FQGNSA. This CDR3 contains 12 residues. Here the CDR3 reads CASTLTGQPQHF. CDR3 sequence (DNA): TGTGCCAGCACCCTCACCGGTCAGCCCCAGCATTTT.

The gene calls are TRBV28 and TRBJ1-1; D unresolved. Per germline, CDR1 MDHEN and CDR2 SYDVKM. CDR3 size: 12 residues. V was pared by 6 bases and J by 1 base, with 6 bases between. The CDR3 is CASRLPNTEAFF. The CDR3 nucleotides are TGTGCCAGCAGGCTACCGAACACTGAAGCTTTCTTT.

This rearrangement joins TRBV7-9 to TRBJ1-2; D possibly corresponds to TRBD1 (5 bases). CDR1 and CDR2 from the germline V gene are SEHNR and FQNEAQ (reference sequence). This CDR3 contains 15 residues. The V gene lost 6 bases and the J gene lost 4 bases, with 18 bases spanning the gap. Written as DNA, the CDR3 is TGTGCCAGCAGTCAGCCGGAGGGCAGGGCCTATGGCTACACCTTC. Its protein product is CASSQPEGRAYGYTF.

The chain links TRBV24-1 to TRBJ2-3; D not certain. The CDR3 runs to 11 residues. The V gene lost 6 bases and the J gene lost 4 bases, with 4 bases spanning the gap. Germline CDR1 KGHDR, CDR2 SFDVKD. CDR3 bases: TGTGCCACCAGTCAATCAGATACGCAGTATTTT. This sequence encodes CATSQSDTQYF.

This chain links TRBV20-1 with TRBJ2-7; possible D gene TRBD1, 5 bases. The germline CDR1 and CDR2 sequences are DFQATT and SNEGSKA (reference sequence). V was cut by 2 bases and J by 5 bases, with 7 bases left in between. The CDR3 has 11 amino acids. The CDR3 reads CSARQGDEQYF. For the CDR3, the DNA is TGCAGTGCTAGACAGGGCGACGAGCAGTACTTC.

This chain uses TRBV24-1 with TRBJ2-3; 10 nucleotides match TRBD2. The CDR3 contains 14 residues. Per the germline V gene, CDR1 is KGHDR and CDR2 is SFDVKD. Germline trimming cut 5 bases from V and 4 bases from J; bases unmatched to any gene: 2. CDR3 region: CATSASGSADTQYF. CDR3 DNA sequence: TGTGCCACCAGTGCTAGCGGGAGTGCAGATACGCAGTATTTT.

The table lists this clonotype with a few counts. This chain uses TRBV2 with TRBJ1-1; 7 bases align to TRBD1. The germline V gene encodes CDR1 SNHLY and CDR2 FYNNEI. The trim removed 7 bases at V and 1 base at J, leaving 9 bases unmatched. CDR3 length: 15 residues. The CDR3 DNA reads TGTGCCAGCAACGTACCGGGACAGAAGAACACTGAAGCTTTCTTT. This sequence encodes CASNVPGQKNTEAFF.